This TCR beta chain was found in a study of cytomegalovirus exposure and HLA in healthy donors. This CDR3 has 16 residues. Germline V gene data show CDR1 as MGHRA and CDR2 as YSYEKL. Trimming shortened V by 4 bases and J by 4 bases, and 17 bases separated the two germline ends. Notes on this clone: What it binds is not known.

Study observations and caveats: Among TCR beta chains, those listed as cytomegalovirus-associated numbered around 180. It was reported in a later analysis that an Asian-associated ancestry cluster showed fewer N-insertions than the 666-donor mean.

A multiplex PCR was run with 60 Vbeta primers and 13 Jbeta primers. The method was immunoSEQ multiplex PCR; TCRdb's version includes in-frame clones alone and lacks a portion of them. The sample shows some 220,000 clones, 75% to 90% of them seen only once. The TCR originated in a woman between 18 and 30 years old in good health and CMV-seronegative. This rearrangement joins TRBV4-1 to TRBJ1-5, with TRBD1 as a possible D gene (5 bases). Sequenced sample: PBMCs. The CDR3 spells CASSPYFTGSNQPQHF. CDR3 in DNA: TGCGCCAGCAGCCCCTATTTTACAGGCTCGAATCAGCCCCAGCATTTT.